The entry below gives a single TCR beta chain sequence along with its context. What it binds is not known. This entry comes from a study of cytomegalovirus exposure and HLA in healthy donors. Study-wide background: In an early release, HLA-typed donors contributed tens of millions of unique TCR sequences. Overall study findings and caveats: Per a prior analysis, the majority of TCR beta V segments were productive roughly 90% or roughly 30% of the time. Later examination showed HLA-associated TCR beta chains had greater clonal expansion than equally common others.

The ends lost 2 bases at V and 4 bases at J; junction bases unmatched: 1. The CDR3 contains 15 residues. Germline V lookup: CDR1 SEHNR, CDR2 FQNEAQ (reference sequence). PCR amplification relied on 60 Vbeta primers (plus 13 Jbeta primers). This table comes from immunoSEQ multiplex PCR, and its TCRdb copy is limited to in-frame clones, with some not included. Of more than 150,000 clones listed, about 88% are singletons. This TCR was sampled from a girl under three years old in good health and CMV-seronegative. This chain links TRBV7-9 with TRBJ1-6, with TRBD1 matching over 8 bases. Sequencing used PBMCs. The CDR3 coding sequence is TGTGCCAGCAGCTTAAGACAGGGGTATAATTCACCCCTCCACTTT. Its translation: CASSLRQGYNSPLHF.